This TCR beta chain appears in the sequencing data of a study of spatial heterogeneity in lung cancer. Time point defined: sample taken at primary tumor resection. Whole RNA from tumor, nontumor lung or frozen PBMC was sequenced unsorted. V was pared by 6 bases and J by 1 base, with 14 bases between. Germline loops: CDR1 SGHTA, CDR2 FQGNSA. The CDR3 consists of 15 residues. TCRdb itself ran the 5' RACE reads through MiXCR, one entry per CDR3 protein. The table includes about 17,000 distinct CDR3 sequences, around 20% detected once. The TCR sequence derives from a male donor with early-stage non-small cell lung cancer. The material was PBMCs, obtained at surgery. V and J are TRBV7-2 and TRBJ2-3, with D hard to call. The CDR3: CASSSRSSGTDTQYF. CDR3 nucleotides: TGTGCCAGCAGTTCGAGGTCCTCGGGCACAGATACGCAGTATTTT.